What follows are 25 T cell receptor beta chains derived from one specimen sequenced in a study of blood T cell repertoires in COVID-19. The method was immunoSEQ multiplex PCR; TCRdb's version includes in-frame clones alone and lacks a portion of them. The data hold about 130,000 clones, with about 80% observed a single time. Sequencing was done on a sample of peripheral blood. The receptor set was obtained from a human donor in a cohort sampled during active COVID-19.

The sample holds one count of this clone. The chain joins TRBV7-2 to TRBJ1-2, with 8 positions matching TRBD1. This CDR3 is built from 14 residues. Germline values: CDR1 SGHTA, CDR2 FQGNSA. V gave up 5 bases and J gave up 5 bases; unmatched junction bases: 7. Written as DNA, the CDR3 is TGTGCCAGCAGCACAGGGGGGTCTGAGTATGGCTACACCTTC. It specifies CASSTGGSEYGYTF.

The chain links TRBV28 to TRBJ1-2; D unresolved. Germline V gives CDR1 MDHEN, CDR2 SYDVKM. V lost 6 bases and J lost 4, with 18 bases in between. The CDR3 spans 15 residues. The CDR3 sequence is CASSRTLQNLYGYTF. As DNA, the CDR3 is TGTGCCAGCAGCCGAACCCTACAGAACCTCTATGGCTACACCTTC.

V gene TRBV28 combines with J gene TRBJ2-1; 7 bases agree with TRBD1. The trim removed 2 bases at V and 12 bases at J, leaving 16 bases unmatched. Germline V gives CDR1 MDHEN, CDR2 SYDVKM. The CDR3 runs 16 residues. The CDR3 DNA sequence: TGTGCCAGCAGTTTACGGTCGACAGGGCTCGGAATCGGGCAGTTCTTC. Its protein is CASSLRSTGLGIGQFF. Looking up the rest from reference TRBV28 and TRBJ2-1 gives the full variable domain: DVKVTQSSRYLVKRTGEKVFLECVQDMDHENMFWYRQDPGLGLRLIYFSYDVKMKEKGDIPEGYSVSREKKERFSLILESASTNQTSMYLCASSLRSTGLGIGQFFGPGTRLTVL.

This clone was detected only a few times. J is TRBJ1-1 and V is TRBV7-9; no firm D call. CDR3 length equals 12 residues. Deletions cut 4 bases from V and 4 bases from J, with 7 bases between. The germline CDR1 and CDR2 sequences are SEHNR and FQNEAQ (reference sequence). Here the CDR3 DNA reads TGTGCCAGCAGCTCCCTCAGCACTGAAGCTTTCTTT. This translates into CASSSLSTEAFF.

This sequence joins TRBV29-1 and TRBJ1-1; D remains unclear. This CDR3 is built from 10 residues. V gave up 1 base and J gave up 13 bases, with 10 bases separating them. Germline assignment: CDR1 SQVTM and CDR2 ANQGSEA. CDR3 loop: CSVEGGLGFF. The DNA of the CDR3 is TGCAGCGTTGAAGGAGGACTCGGTTTCTTT.

The V and J genes are TRBV27 and TRBJ2-7, with D tentatively TRBD1 (5 bases). CDR1 and CDR2 from the germline V gene are MNHEY and SMNVEV (reference sequence). The CDR3 sequence is 12 residues long. Trimming pared 5 bases from V and 6 bases from J, leaving 11 bases between. The CDR3 DNA reads as TGTGCCAGCAGTAAGGGGTTTGGCGAGCAGTACTTC. As protein: CASSKGFGEQYF.

The chain employs TRBV5-6 and TRBJ1-2; TRBD1 might be the D (5 bases). With 0 bases removed from V and 3 bases from J, the gap between germline ends came to 12 bases. Germline loops: CDR1 SGHDT, CDR2 YYEEEE. The CDR3 contains 15 residues. The CDR3 reads CASSLVPGMDYGYTF. DNA for the CDR3: TGTGCCAGCAGCTTGGTTCCAGGGATGGACTATGGCTACACCTTC.

The chain employs TRBV5-1 and TRBJ1-1; 8 positions match TRBD1. The germline CDR1 and CDR2 sequences are SGHRS and YFSETQ. The J segment lost 4 bases and the V segment lost 1 base, leaving 3 bases of the junction unmatched. The CDR3 sequence is 14 residues long. The CDR3 loop is CASSLQGAITEAFF. The CDR3 DNA follows: TGCGCCAGCAGCTTGCAGGGGGCTATCACTGAAGCTTTCTTT. The variable domain in full, with the rest retrieved from reference TRBV5-1 and TRBJ1-1, is KAGVTQTPRYLIKTRGQQVTLSCSPISGHRSVSWYQQTPGQGLQFLFEYFSETQRNKGNFPGRFSGRQFSNSRSEMNVSTLELGDSALYLCASSLQGAITEAFFGQGTRLTVV.

This chain connects TRBV15 to TRBJ1-2, with D possibly being TRBD1 (5 bases). V shed 0 bases and J shed 7 bases, with 12 bases lying between them. This CDR3 comprises 14 residues. CDR1 is LNHNV, CDR2 YYDKDF, per germline (reference sequence). The DNA for the CDR3 is TGTGCCACCAGCAGAGAAAGGCAGGGAAGTGGCTACACCTTC. It translates to CATSRERQGSGYTF. Full variable domain (remainder filled in from reference TRBV15 and TRBJ1-2): DAMVIQNPRYQVTQFGKPVTLSCSQTLNHNVMYWYQQKSSQAPKLLFHYYDKDFNNEADTPDNFQSRRPNTSFCFLDIRSPGLGDTAMYLCATSRERQGSGYTFGSGTRLTVV.

This chain joins TRBV2 and TRBJ1-2, with D possibly being TRBD1 (5 bases). Trimming shortened V by 4 bases and J by 8 bases, and 17 bases separated the two germline ends. The CDR3 covers 14 residues. Germline V gives CDR1 SNHLY, CDR2 FYNNEI. The CDR3 sequence: CASSGPGGYGGYTF. The CDR3, as DNA: TGTGCCAGCAGTGGGCCCGGGGGATACGGAGGCTACACCTTC.

The chain combines TRBV5-4 with TRBJ1-1; tentative D call: TRBD1 (5 bases). V lost 3 bases and J 2 bases, leaving 11 bases between the germline ends. CDR1 is SGHNT and CDR2 is YYREEE in the germline V gene (reference sequence). The CDR3 has 14 residues. The CDR3 spells CASSSDRRNTEAFF. For the CDR3, the DNA is TGTGCCAGCAGCTCTGACAGAAGAAACACTGAAGCTTTCTTT.

The chain links TRBV2 to TRBJ2-5; tentative D call: TRBD2 (5 bases). This CDR3 region has 15 residues. The germline CDR1 and CDR2 sequences are SNHLY and FYNNEI. V lost 2 bases to trimming and J lost 5 bases, with 15 bases between them. In nucleotides, the CDR3 is TGTGCCAGCAGTGAAAGTTCCAGGACTCGGGAGACCCAGTACTTC. This translates into CASSESSRTRETQYF.

This clone was detected only a few times. The gene calls are TRBV2 and TRBJ1-6, with TRBD1 matching over 7 bases. J gave up 6 bases and V 5 bases, and 7 bases lay outside the gene matches. This CDR3 comprises 15 residues. Germline values: CDR1 SNHLY, CDR2 FYNNEI. The CDR3 DNA sequence: TGTGCCAGCAGTAAAGGCAGGGGGACTAATTCACCCCTCCACTTT. This gives the protein CASSKGRGTNSPLHF.

This chain joins TRBV3-1 (or the pseudogene TRBV3-2) and TRBJ2-7; TRBD1 aligns across 8 bases. The CDR3 totals 14 residues. The germline V gene encodes CDR1 LGHDT and CDR2 YNNKEL (reference sequence). The CDR3 loop is CTSGLNRGNYEQYV. The CDR3 nucleotides are TGTACGTCCGGACTCAACAGGGGGAATTACGAGCAGTACGTC.

V usage is TRBV2 and J usage is TRBJ1-3; the match to TRBD1 covers 10 bases. V lost 6 bases, J lost 8 bases, and 10 bases stayed unmatched. The CDR3 runs 15 residues. Germline V gives CDR1 SNHLY, CDR2 FYNNEI. This chain's CDR3 is CASRPGGGQGYTIYF. Written as DNA, the CDR3 is TGTGCCAGCAGGCCGGGTGGGGGACAGGGGTACACCATATATTTT.

The chain carries TRBV2 and TRBJ1-1; 7 bases map to TRBD1. This CDR3 comprises 13 residues. Germline CDR1 SNHLY, CDR2 FYNNEI. Trimming at V came to 8 bases and at J to 10 bases, leaving 13 bases not matched to a gene. The CDR3 sequence: CASGLTGKAGAFF. In DNA form, the CDR3 reads TGTGCCAGCGGCTTGACAGGGAAGGCCGGAGCTTTCTTT.

Only one count was recorded for this clone. This CDR3 is CASSAAAGEAFF. The CDR3 DNA is TGTGCCAGCAGCGCGGCGGCGGGTGAAGCTTTCTTT. This chain connects TRBV7-6 to TRBJ1-1; D gene unclear. The CDR3 extends over 12 amino acids. Germline V gene lookup returns CDR1 SGHVS and CDR2 FNYEAQ. Trimming pared 5 bases from V and 7 bases from J, leaving 11 bases between.

On this clone itself: Distinct nucleotide sequences in the sample also encode this CDR3. The J gene is TRBJ1-1, the V gene TRBV5-6; D might be TRBD1 (5 bases). Germline CDR1 and CDR2: SGHDT and YYEEEE. V was trimmed by 2 bases and J by 4 bases, leaving 9 bases between them. This CDR3 comprises 13 residues. For the CDR3, the DNA is TGTGCCAGCAGCTTACCGGGGGGCACTGAAGCTTTCTTT. Translating it yields CASSLPGGTEAFF.

This clone came up once. The chain couples TRBV7-2 to TRBJ2-6; tentative D call: TRBD2 (7 bases). V was clipped by 5 bases and J by 1 base, with 12 bases between them. This CDR3 is 16 amino acids long. Germline CDR1 reads SGHTA; CDR2 reads FQGNSA. The CDR3 region has the DNA TGTGCCAGCAGCAGGGGGAGGGTTTCTGGGGCCAACGTCCTGACTTTC. Amino acids: CASSRGRVSGANVLTF.

This rearrangement joins TRBV6-5 to TRBJ1-2, with TRBD1 as a possible D gene (6 bases). V was shortened by 2 bases and J by 0 bases, with 13 bases between the two germline ends. Germline CDR1 and CDR2: MNHEY and SVGAGI. This CDR3 is built from 16 residues. In DNA form, the CDR3 reads TGTGCCAGCAGTTACGCCGGGCAGGGGCCTAACTATGGCTACACCTTC. This sequence encodes CASSYAGQGPNYGYTF.

This chain connects TRBV19 to TRBJ1-1; D uncertain. Germline lookup yields CDR1 LNHDA and CDR2 SQIVND (reference sequence). Trimming took 3 bases from V and 3 from J, leaving 8 bases between them. This CDR3 comprises 13 residues. The CDR3 is CASSISGHTEAFF. The DNA for the CDR3 is TGTGCCAGTAGTATTAGCGGGCACACTGAAGCTTTCTTT.

This clone appeared a few times. J is TRBJ2-2 and V is TRBV5-1; TRBD1 is a possible D gene (6 bases). The CDR3 totals 13 residues. V lost 4 bases and J 5 bases, leaving 9 bases between the germline ends. The germline V gene has CDR1 SGHRS and CDR2 YFSETQ. CDR3 DNA: TGCGCCAGCAGCCCGGACAGTACCGGGGAGCTGTTTTTT. It specifies CASSPDSTGELFF.

The chain carries TRBV19 and TRBJ2-4, with TRBD1 identical over 9 bases. The CDR3 runs to 14 residues. The germline gives CDR1 LNHDA, CDR2 SQIVND (reference sequence). V lost 8 bases and J lost 7; bases outside the gene matches: 9. CDR3 amino acids: CASGRDREENIQYF. The CDR3 DNA reads as TGTGCCAGTGGCCGGGACAGGGAGGAGAACATTCAGTACTTC. The variable domain in full, completed from reference TRBV19 and TRBJ2-4, reads DGGITQSPKYLFRKEGQNVTLSCEQNLNHDAMYWYRQDPGQGLRLIYYSQIVNDFQKGDIAEGYSVSREKKESFPLTVTSAQKNPTAFYLCASGRDREENIQYFGAGTRLSVL.

The CDR3 protein is CASRDRLSNQPQHF. The DNA for the CDR3 is TGTGCCAGCAGGGACAGACTTAGCAATCAGCCCCAGCATTTT. The chain combines TRBV2 with TRBJ1-5, with D tentatively TRBD1 (6 bases). The germline V and J ends were trimmed by 6 bases and 0 bases, with 9 bases remaining between them. Germline V gene sequence: CDR1 SNHLY, CDR2 FYNNEI. This CDR3 has 14 amino acids.

The chain recombines TRBV18 with TRBJ2-3, with TRBD1 identical over 8 bases. Per germline, CDR1 KGHSH and CDR2 LQKENI. Trimming at V came to 1 base and at J to 1 base, leaving 4 bases not matched to a gene. CDR3 size: 16 residues. The CDR3 coding sequence is TGTGCCAGCTCACCACTAGGACAGGGCGGCACAGATACGCAGTATTTT. Its protein product is CASSPLGQGGTDTQYF.